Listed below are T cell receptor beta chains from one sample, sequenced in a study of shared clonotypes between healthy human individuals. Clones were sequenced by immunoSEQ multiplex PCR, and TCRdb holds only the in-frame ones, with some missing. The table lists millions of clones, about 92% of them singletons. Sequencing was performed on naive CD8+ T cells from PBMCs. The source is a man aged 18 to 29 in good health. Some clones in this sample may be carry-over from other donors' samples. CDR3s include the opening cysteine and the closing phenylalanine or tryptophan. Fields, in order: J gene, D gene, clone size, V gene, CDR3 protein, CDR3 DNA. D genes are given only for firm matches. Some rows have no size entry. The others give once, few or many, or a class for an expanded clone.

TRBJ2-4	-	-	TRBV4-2	CASSQDWSLAKNIQYF	TGTGCCAGCAGCCAAGATTGGAGTCTAGCCAAAAACATTCAGTACTTC
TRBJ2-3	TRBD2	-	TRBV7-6	CASSLGSGVGTDTQYF	TGTGCCAGCAGCTTAGGAAGCGGGGTGGGCACAGATACGCAGTATTTT
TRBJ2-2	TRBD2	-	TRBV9	CASSGRGLAGGPGITGELFF	TGTGCCAGCAGCGGACGGGGACTAGCGGGAGGGCCAGGCATCACCGGGGAGCTGTTTTTT
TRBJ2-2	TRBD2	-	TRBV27	CASSKLAGVYTGELFF	TGTGCCAGCAGTAAATTAGCGGGAGTTTACACCGGGGAGCTGTTTTTT
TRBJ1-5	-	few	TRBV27	CASSLGTSNQPQHF	TGTGCCAGCAGTTTGGGAACTAGCAATCAGCCCCAGCATTTT
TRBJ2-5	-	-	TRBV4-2	CASSQEGVQETQYF	TGTGCCAGCAGCCAAGAGGGGGTACAAGAGACCCAGTACTTC
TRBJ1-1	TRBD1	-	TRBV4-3	CASSDVDRGEDTEAFF	TGCGCCAGCAGCGACGTAGACAGGGGGGAGGACACTGAAGCTTTCTTT
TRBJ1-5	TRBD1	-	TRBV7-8	CASSSAGTGGFEGNQPQHF	TGTGCCAGCAGCTCCGCCGGGACAGGGGGCTTTGAGGGCAATCAGCCCCAGCATTTT
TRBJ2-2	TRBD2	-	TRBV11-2	CASSLARGGAGELFF	TGTGCCAGCAGCTTAGCCCGGGGAGGGGCCGGGGAGCTGTTTTTT
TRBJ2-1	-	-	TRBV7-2	CASSRLVNEQFF	TGTGCCAGCAGCCGACTAGTTAATGAGCAGTTCTTC
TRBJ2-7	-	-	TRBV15	CATSRVSSEYEQYF	TGTGCCACCAGCAGAGTTTCATCGGAATACGAGCAGTACTTC
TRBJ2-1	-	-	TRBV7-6	CASSLAGGSLDEQFF	TGTGCCAGCAGCTTAGCGGGAGGATCCCTGGATGAGCAGTTCTTC
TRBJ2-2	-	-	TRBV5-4	CASSLDSRENTGELFF	TGTGCCAGCAGCTTGGACTCCCGGGAGAACACCGGGGAGCTGTTTTTT
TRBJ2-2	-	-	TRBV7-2	CASSLDSRTQGTGELFF	TGTGCCAGCAGCTTAGATTCTCGCACTCAGGGCACCGGGGAGCTGTTTTTT
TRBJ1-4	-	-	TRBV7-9	CASSFRSTNEKLFF	TGTGCCAGCAGCTTTAGGTCAACTAATGAAAAACTGTTTTTT
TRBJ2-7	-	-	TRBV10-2	CASRNMDSGYEQYF	TGCGCCAGCAGGAACATGGACAGTGGCTACGAGCAGTACTTC
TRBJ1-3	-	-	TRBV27	CASSQQSHSGNTIYF	TGTGCCAGCAGTCAACAGTCCCACTCTGGAAACACCATATATTTT
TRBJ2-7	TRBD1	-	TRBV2	CASSVVGTGAYEQYF	TGTGCCAGCAGTGTTGTTGGGACAGGTGCCTACGAGCAGTACTTC
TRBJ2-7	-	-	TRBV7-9	CASSLAPGLGGEQYF	TGTGCCAGCAGCTTAGCTCCGGGACTGGGAGGCGAGCAGTACTTC
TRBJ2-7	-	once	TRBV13	CASREGSSYEQYF	TGTGCCAGCCGTGAGGGGAGCTCCTACGAGCAGTACTTC
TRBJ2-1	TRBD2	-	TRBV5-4	CASSLDNVGLAGDEQFF	TGTGCCAGCAGCCTGGATAATGTTGGACTAGCGGGGGATGAGCAGTTCTTC
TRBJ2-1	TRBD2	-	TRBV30	CAWSPLLAGVSNEQFF	TGTGCCTGGAGTCCCCTGCTAGCGGGAGTGAGCAATGAGCAGTTCTTC
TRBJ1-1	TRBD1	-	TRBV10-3	CAIGPRGATMNTEAFF	TGTGCCATCGGGCCCAGGGGGGCGACGATGAACACTGAAGCTTTCTTT
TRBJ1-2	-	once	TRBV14	CASSQASGYGYTF	TGTGCCAGCAGCCAAGCCAGCGGCTATGGCTACACCTTC
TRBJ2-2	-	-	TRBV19	CASSIVSGAGELFF	TGTGCCAGTAGTATAGTATCGGGGGCCGGGGAGCTGTTTTTT
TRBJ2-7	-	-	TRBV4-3	CATKTTRSDYEQYF	TGCGCCACCAAGACCACCAGAAGTGACTACGAGCAGTACTTC
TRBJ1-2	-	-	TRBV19	CASSRTDSNYGYTF	TGTGCCAGTAGTAGAACAGACTCTAACTATGGCTACACCTTC
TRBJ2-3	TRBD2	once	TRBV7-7	CASSLRPGTRTSSTDTQYF	TGTGCCAGCAGCTTACGTCCCGGGACTAGAACGTCGAGCACAGATACGCAGTATTTT
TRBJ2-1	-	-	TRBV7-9	CASSPGQPLEQFF	TGTGCCAGCAGCCCAGGACAGCCCCTAGAGCAGTTCTTC
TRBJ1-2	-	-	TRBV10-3	CAISESRGGYGYTF	TGTGCCATCAGTGAGTCGAGGGGTGGCTATGGCTACACCTTC
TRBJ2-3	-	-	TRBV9	CASSVAWGAGTDTQYF	TGTGCCAGCAGCGTAGCTTGGGGGGCGGGCACAGATACGCAGTATTTT
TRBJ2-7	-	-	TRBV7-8	CASSFARGGDEQYF	TGTGCCAGCAGCTTCGCACGGGGCGGCGACGAGCAGTACTTC
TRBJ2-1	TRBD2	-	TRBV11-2	CASDGAGAPNEQFF	TGTGCCAGCGACGGGGCGGGAGCCCCCAATGAGCAGTTCTTC
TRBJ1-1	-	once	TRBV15	CATKQGVKEAFF	TGTGCCACCAAACAGGGAGTAAAAGAAGCTTTCTTT
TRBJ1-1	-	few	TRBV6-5	CAAGEAFF	TGTGCCGCCGGCGAAGCTTTCTTT
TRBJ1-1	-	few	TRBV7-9	CASSFPDMNTEAFF	TGTGCCAGCAGCTTCCCAGACATGAACACTGAAGCTTTCTTT
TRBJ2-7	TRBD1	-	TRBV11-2	CASSPRPGQGTYEQYF	TGTGCCAGCAGCCCACGACCTGGACAGGGAACCTACGAGCAGTACTTC
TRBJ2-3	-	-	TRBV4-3	CASSSRVFGGHTDTQYF	TGCGCCAGCAGCTCCCGGGTGTTCGGCGGGCACACAGATACGCAGTATTTT
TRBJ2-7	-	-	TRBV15	CATSRDSYEQYF	TGTGCCACCAGCAGGGATTCTTACGAGCAGTACTTC
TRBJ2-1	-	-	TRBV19	CASSIGTNEQFF	TGTGCCAGTAGTATCGGAACCAATGAGCAGTTCTTC
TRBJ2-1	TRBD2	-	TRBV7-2	CASSFQIGLAGRDEQFF	TGTGCCAGCAGCTTCCAAATAGGACTAGCGGGACGCGATGAGCAGTTCTTC
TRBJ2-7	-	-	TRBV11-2	CASSLGTSYEQYF	TGTGCCAGCAGCCTCGGGACTTCCTACGAGCAGTACTTC
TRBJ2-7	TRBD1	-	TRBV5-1	CASSLTTGTGFHEQYF	TGCGCCAGCAGCTTAACAACCGGGACAGGGTTCCACGAGCAGTACTTC
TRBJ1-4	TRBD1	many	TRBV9	CASSPRGQREKLFF	TGTGCCAGCAGCCCCCGGGGACAGCGGGAAAAACTGTTTTTT
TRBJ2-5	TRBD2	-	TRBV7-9	CASSPPLAGYQETQYF	TGTGCCAGCAGCCCCCCACTAGCGGGGTACCAAGAGACCCAGTACTTC
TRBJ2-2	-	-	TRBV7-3	CASSLTGSRELFF	TGTGCCAGCAGCTTAACTGGGTCTAGGGAGCTGTTTTTT
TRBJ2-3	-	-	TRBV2	CASSEAAHPDTQYF	TGTGCCAGCAGTGAAGCGGCCCACCCAGATACGCAGTATTTT
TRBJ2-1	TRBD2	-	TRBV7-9	CASSLGGTSGSNEQFF	TGTGCCAGCAGCCTCGGCGGGACTAGCGGGAGCAATGAGCAGTTCTTC
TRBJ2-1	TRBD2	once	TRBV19	CASSSLADNEQFF	TGTGCCAGTAGTTCCCTAGCGGACAATGAGCAGTTCTTC
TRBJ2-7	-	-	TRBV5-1	CASSLSLPTYEQYF	TGCGCCAGCAGCTTGAGTCTTCCTACCTACGAGCAGTACTTC
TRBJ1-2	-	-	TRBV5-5	CASSLGREGYTF	TGTGCCAGCAGCTTGGGCAGGGAGGGCTACACCTTC
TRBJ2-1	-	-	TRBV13	CASKEGRNEQFF	TGTGCCAGCAAGGAGGGACGCAATGAGCAGTTCTTC
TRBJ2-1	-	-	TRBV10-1	CASGRLGNEQFF	TGCGCCAGCGGGAGGCTCGGCAATGAGCAGTTCTTC
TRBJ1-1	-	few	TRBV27	CASRPQGRSEAFF	TGTGCCAGCCGCCCCCAGGGGCGGAGTGAAGCTTTCTTT
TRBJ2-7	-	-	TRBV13	CASSLGLAGRSEQYF	TGTGCCAGCAGCTTAGGACTAGCTGGGAGAAGCGAGCAGTACTTC
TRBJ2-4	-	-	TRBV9	CASSVSREPKNIQYF	TGTGCCAGCAGCGTTTCCAGGGAACCCAAAAACATTCAGTACTTC
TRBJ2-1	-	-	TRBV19	CASSIDPPAESSYNEQFF	TGTGCCAGTAGTATAGATCCCCCAGCGGAGTCCTCCTACAATGAGCAGTTCTTC